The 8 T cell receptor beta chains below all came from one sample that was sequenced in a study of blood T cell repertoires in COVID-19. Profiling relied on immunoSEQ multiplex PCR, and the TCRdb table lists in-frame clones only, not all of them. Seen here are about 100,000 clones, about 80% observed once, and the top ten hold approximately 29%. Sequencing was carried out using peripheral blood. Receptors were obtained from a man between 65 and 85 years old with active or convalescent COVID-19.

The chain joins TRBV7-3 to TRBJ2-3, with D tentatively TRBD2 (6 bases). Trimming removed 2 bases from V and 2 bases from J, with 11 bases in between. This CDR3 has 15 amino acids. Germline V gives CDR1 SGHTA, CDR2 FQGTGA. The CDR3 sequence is CASSLYGGPTDTQYF. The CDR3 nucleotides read TGTGCCAGCAGCTTATACGGGGGACCCACAGATACGCAGTATTTT.

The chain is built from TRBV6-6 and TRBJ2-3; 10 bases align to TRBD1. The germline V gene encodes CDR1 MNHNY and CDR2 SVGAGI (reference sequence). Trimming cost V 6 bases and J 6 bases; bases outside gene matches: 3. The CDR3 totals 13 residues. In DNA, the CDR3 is TGTGCCAGCAGCCTGGACAGGGGGGATACGCAGTATTTT. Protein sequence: CASSLDRGDTQYF.

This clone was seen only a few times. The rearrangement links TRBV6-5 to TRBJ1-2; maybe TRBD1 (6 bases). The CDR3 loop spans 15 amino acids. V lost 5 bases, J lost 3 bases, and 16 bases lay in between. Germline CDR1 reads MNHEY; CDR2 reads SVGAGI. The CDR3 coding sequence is TGTGCCAGCAGTAACCCGGGACAAGCCCACTATGGCTACACCTTC. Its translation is CASSNPGQAHYGYTF.

The CDR3 spells CASSLAPGRDTEAFF. In DNA form, the CDR3 reads TGCGCCAGCAGCTTGGCCCCAGGGAGGGACACTGAAGCTTTCTTT. This sequence joins TRBV5-1 and TRBJ1-1, with D possibly being TRBD1 (5 bases). The CDR3 covers 15 residues. Deletions cut 0 bases from V and 3 bases from J, with 12 bases between. Looked up from germline, CDR1 is SGHRS and CDR2 is YFSETQ.

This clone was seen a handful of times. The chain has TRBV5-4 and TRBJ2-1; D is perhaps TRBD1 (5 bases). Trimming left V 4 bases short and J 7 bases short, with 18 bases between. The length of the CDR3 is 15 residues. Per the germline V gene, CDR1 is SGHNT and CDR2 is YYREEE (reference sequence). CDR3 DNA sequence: TGTGCCAGCAGCCATGACGGGTTGGGGCTTAATGAGCAGTTCTTC. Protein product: CASSHDGLGLNEQFF. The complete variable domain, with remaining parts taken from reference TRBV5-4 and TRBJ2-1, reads ETGVTQSPTHLIKTRGQQVTLRCSSQSGHNTVSWYQQALGQGPQFIFQYYREEENGRGNFPPRFSGLQFPNYSSELNVNALELDDSALYLCASSHDGLGLNEQFFGPGTRLTVL.

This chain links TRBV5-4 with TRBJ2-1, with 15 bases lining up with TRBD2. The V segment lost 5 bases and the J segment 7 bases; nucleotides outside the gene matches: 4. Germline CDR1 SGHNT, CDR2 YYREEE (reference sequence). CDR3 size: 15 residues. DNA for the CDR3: TGTGCCAGCAGGCCGGGACTAGCGGGAGGAAATGAGCAGTTCTTC. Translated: CASRPGLAGGNEQFF.

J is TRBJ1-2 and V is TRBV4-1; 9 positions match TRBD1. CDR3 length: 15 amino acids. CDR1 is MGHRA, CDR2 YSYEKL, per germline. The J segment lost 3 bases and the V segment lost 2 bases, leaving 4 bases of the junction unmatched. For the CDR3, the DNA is TGCGCCAGCAGCCAATCCACAGGGGGCGACTATGGCTACACCTTC. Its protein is CASSQSTGGDYGYTF.

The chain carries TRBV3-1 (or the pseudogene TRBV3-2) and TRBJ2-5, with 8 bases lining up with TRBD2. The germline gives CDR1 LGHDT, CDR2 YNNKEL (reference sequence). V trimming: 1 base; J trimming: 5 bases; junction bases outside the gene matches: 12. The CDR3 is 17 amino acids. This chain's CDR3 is CASSQAGLEGGGETQYF. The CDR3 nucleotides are TGTGCCAGCAGCCAAGCGGGACTAGAGGGGGGTGGGGAGACCCAGTACTTC.